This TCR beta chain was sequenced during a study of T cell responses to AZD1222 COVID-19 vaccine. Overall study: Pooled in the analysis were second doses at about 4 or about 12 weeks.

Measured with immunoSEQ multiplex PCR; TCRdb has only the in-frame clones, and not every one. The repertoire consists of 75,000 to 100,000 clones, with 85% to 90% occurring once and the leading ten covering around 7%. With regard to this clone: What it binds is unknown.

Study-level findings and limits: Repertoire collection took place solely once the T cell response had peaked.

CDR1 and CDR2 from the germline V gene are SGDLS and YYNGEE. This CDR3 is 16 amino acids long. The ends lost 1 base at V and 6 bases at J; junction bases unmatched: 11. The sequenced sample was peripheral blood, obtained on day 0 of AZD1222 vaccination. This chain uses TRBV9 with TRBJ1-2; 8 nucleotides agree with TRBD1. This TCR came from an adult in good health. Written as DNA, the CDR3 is TGTGCCAGCAGCGTAACCTTCGGGACAGGTACCGATGGCTACACCTTC. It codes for CASSVTFGTGTDGYTF.